This T cell receptor beta chain was recorded in a study of radiation and T cells in renal cell carcinoma. Study findings and constraints: Top tumor clonotypes rose in blood 2 weeks post-radiation, then contracted. Without pretreatment biopsies, baseline tumor clonotype presence was undetermined.

A note on this clone: What it binds is unknown.

Measured with immunoSEQ multiplex PCR; TCRdb has only the in-frame clones, and not every one. This table has about 49,000 clones, about 80% appearing once. The germline gives CDR1 LNHDA, CDR2 SQIVND (reference sequence). Trimming left V 3 bases short and J 4 bases short, with 12 bases between. The CDR3 covers 14 residues. Time point noted: blood 2 weeks post-SBRT. Treatment described: 15 Gy SBRT to primary tumor, nephrectomy 4 weeks later. This sequence originates from a woman between 65 and 79 years old with renal cell carcinoma. The starting material was blood, obtained from a patient whose treatment included radiotherapy and nephrectomy. V and J are TRBV19 and TRBJ1-2; no definite D call. CDR3 region: CASSMSMVGYGYTF. Here the CDR3 DNA reads TGTGCCAGTAGTATGTCTATGGTCGGCTATGGCTACACCTTC.